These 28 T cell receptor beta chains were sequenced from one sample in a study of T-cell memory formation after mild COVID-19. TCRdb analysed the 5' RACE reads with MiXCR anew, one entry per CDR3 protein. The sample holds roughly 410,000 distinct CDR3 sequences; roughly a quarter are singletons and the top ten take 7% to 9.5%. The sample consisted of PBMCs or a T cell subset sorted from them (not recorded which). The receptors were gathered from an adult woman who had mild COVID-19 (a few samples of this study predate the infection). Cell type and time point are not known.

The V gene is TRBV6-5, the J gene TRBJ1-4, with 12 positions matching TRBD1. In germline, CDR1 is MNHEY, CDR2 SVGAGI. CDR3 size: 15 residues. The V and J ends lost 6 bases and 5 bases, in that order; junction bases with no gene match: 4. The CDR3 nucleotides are TGTGCCAGCAGGGGGACAGGGGGCCACAATGAAAAACTGTTTTTT. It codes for CASRGTGGHNEKLFF.

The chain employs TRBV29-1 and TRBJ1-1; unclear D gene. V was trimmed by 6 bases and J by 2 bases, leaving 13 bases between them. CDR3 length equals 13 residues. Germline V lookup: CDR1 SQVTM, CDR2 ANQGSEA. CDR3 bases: TGCAGCGTGACCGGACGGTTCAACACTGAAGCTTTCTTT. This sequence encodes CSVTGRFNTEAFF.

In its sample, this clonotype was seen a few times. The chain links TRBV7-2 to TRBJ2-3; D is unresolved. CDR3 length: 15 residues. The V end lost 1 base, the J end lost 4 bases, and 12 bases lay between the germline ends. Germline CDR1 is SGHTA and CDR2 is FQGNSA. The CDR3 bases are TGTGCCAGCAGCTTAGAATCCCTGAGCGCAGATACGCAGTATTTT. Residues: CASSLESLSADTQYF.

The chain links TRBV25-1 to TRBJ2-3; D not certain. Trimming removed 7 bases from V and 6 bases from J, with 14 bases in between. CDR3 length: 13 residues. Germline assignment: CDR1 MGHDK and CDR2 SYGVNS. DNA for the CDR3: TGTGCCAGCACCCTGGTTGGAACTGATACGCAGTATTTT. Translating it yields CASTLVGTDTQYF.

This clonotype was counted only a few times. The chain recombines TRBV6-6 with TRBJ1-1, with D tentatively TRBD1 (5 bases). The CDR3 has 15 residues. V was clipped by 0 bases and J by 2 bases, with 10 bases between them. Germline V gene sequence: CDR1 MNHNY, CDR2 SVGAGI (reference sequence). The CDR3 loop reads CASSYSKTDNTEAFF. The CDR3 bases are TGTGCCAGCAGTTACTCCAAGACAGACAACACTGAAGCTTTCTTT.

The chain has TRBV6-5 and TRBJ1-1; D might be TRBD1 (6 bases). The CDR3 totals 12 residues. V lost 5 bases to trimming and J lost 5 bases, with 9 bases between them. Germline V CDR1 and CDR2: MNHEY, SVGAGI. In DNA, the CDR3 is TGTGCCAGCAGTGATACAGGGACTGAAGCTTTCTTT. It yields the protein CASSDTGTEAFF.

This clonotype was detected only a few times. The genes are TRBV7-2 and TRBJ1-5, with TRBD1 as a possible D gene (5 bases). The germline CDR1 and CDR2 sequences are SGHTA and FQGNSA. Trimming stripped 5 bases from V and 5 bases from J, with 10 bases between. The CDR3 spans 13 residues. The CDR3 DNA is TGTGCCAGCAGCCGGGGACCACATCAGCCCCAGCATTTT. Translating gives CASSRGPHQPQHF.

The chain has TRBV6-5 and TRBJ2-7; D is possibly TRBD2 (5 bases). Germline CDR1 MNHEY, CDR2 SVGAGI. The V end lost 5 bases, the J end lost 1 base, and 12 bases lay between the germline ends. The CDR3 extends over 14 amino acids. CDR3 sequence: CASSPLWESYEQYF. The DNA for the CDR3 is TGTGCCAGCAGTCCGCTGTGGGAGTCCTACGAGCAGTACTTC.

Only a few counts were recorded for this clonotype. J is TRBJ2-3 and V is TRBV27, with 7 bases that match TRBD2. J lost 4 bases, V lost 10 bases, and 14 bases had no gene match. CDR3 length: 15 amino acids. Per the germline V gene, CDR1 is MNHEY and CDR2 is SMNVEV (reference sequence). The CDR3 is CATRVGGSEADTQYF. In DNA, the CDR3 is TGTGCCACTCGAGTAGGCGGGAGTGAAGCAGATACGCAGTATTTT.

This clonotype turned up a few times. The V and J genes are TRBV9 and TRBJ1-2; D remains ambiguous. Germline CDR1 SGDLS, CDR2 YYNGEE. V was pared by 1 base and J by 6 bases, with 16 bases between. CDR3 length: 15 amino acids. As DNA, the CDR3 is TGTGCCAGCAGCGTATTGGGTAGTTCGGAGAATGGCTACACCTTC. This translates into CASSVLGSSENGYTF.

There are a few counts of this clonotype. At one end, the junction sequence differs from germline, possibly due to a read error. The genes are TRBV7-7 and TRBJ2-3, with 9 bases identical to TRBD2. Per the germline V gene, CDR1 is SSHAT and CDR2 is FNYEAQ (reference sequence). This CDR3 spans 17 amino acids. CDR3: CASSATYSGRGTDTQYF. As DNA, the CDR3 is TGTGCTAGCAGCGCGACCTATAGCGGGAGAGGGACAGATACGCAGTATTTT.

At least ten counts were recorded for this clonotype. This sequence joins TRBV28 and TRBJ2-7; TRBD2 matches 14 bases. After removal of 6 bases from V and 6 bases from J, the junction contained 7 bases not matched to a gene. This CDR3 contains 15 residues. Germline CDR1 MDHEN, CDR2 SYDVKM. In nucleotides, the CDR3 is TGTGCCAGCAGCCCGGGGACTAGCGGGAGTCCCGAGCAGTACTTC. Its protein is CASSPGTSGSPEQYF. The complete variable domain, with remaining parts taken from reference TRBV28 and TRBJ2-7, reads DVKVTQSSRYLVKRTGEKVFLECVQDMDHENMFWYRQDPGLGLRLIYFSYDVKMKEKGDIPEGYSVSREKKERFSLILESASTNQTSMYLCASSPGTSGSPEQYFGPGTRLTVT.

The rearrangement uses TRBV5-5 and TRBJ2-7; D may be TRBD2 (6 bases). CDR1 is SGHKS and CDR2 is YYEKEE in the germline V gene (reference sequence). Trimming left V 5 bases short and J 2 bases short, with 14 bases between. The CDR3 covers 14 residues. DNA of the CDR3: TGTGCCAGCAGACTCCAGGGAGGTCCCTACGAGCAGTACTTC. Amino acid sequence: CASRLQGGPYEQYF.

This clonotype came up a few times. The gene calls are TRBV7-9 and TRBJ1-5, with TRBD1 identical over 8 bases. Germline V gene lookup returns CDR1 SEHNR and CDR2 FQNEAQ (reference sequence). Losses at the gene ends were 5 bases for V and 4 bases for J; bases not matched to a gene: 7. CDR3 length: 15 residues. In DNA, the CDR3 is TGTGCCAGCAGCCAATACGGACAGGGAAATCAGCCCCAGCATTTT. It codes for CASSQYGQGNQPQHF.

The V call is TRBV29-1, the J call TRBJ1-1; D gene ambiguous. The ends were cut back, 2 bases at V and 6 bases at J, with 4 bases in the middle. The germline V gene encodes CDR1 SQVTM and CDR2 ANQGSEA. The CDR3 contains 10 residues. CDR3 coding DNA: TGCAGCGTTGAACAGCCTGAAGCTTTCTTT. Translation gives CSVEQPEAFF. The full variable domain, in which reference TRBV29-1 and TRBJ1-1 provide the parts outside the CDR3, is SAVISQKPSRDICQRGTSLTIQCQVDSQVTMMFWYRQQPGQSLTLIATANQGSEATYESGFVIDKFPISRPNLTFSTLTVSNMSPEDSSIYLCSVEQPEAFFGQGTRLTVV.

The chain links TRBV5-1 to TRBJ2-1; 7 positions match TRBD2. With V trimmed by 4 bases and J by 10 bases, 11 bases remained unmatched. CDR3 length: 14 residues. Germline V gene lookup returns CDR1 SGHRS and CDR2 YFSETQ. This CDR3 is CASSRSVGRGEQFF. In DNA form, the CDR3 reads TGCGCCAGCAGCCGGTCTGTAGGGCGGGGGGAGCAGTTCTTC.

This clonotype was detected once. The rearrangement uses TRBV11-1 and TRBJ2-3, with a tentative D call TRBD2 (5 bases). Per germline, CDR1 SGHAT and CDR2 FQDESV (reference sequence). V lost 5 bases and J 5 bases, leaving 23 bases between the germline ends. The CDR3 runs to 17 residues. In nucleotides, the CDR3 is TGTGCCAGCAGCCTTCAACCCCCTGGGGTCGGAGGAGATACGCAGTATTTT. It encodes CASSLQPPGVGGDTQYF.

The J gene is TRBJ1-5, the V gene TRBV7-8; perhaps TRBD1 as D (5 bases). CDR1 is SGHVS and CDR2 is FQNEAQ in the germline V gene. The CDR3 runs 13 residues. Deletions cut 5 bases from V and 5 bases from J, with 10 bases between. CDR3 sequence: CASSPGRDQPQHF. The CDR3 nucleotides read TGTGCCAGCAGCCCGGGCAGGGATCAGCCCCAGCATTTT.

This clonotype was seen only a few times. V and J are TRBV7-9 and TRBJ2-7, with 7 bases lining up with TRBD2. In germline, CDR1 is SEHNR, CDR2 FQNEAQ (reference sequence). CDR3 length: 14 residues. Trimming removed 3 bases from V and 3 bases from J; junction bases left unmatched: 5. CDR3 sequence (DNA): TGTGCCAGCAGCTTGGCTTGGGAGGGCTACGAGCAGTACTTC. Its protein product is CASSLAWEGYEQYF.

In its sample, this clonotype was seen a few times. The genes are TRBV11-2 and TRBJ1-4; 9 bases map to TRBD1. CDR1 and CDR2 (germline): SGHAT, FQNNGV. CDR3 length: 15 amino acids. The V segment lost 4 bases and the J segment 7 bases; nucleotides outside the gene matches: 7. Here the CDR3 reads CASSSSGTGSEKLFF. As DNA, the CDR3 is TGTGCCAGCAGCTCCTCCGGGACAGGGAGTGAAAAACTGTTTTTT.

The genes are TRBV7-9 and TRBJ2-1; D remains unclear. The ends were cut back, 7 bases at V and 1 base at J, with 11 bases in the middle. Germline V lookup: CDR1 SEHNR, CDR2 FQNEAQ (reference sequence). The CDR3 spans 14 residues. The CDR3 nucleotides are TGTGCCAGCAAAGTTGTCGGGTCCTACAATGAGCAGTTCTTC. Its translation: CASKVVGSYNEQFF.

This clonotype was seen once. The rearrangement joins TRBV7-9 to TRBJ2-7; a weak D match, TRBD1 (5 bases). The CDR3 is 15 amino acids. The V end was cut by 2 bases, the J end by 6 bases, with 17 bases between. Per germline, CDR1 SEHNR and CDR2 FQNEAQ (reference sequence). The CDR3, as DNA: TGTGCCAGCAGCTTACAAGGGTCAGGGCGTGTCGAGCAGTACTTC. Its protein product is CASSLQGSGRVEQYF.

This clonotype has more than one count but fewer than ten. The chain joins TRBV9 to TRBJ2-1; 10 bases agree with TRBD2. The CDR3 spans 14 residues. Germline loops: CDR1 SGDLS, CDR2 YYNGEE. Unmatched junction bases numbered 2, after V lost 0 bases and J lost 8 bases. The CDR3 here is CASSVASGGDEQFF. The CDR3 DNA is TGTGCCAGCAGCGTAGCGAGCGGGGGGGATGAGCAGTTCTTC.

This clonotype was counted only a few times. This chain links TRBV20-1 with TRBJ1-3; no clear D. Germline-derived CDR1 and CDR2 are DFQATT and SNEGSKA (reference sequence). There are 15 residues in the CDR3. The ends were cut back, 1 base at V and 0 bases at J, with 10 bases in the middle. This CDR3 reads CSARAPDGSGNTIYF. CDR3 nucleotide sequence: TGCAGTGCTAGAGCCCCGGACGGCTCTGGAAACACCATATATTTT.

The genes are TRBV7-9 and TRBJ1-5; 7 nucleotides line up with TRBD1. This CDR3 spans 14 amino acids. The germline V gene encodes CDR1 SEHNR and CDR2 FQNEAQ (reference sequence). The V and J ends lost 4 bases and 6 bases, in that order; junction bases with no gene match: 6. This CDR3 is CASSSLQGFQPQHF. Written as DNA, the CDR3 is TGTGCCAGCAGCTCCTTACAGGGGTTTCAGCCCCAGCATTTT.

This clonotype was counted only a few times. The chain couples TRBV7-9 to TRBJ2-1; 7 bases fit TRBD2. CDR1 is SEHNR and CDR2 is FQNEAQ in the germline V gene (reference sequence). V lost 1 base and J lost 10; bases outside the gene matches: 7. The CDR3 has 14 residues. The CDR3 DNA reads TGTGCCAGCAGCTTAGACGGGAGGCCATGGGAGCAGTTCTTC. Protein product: CASSLDGRPWEQFF.

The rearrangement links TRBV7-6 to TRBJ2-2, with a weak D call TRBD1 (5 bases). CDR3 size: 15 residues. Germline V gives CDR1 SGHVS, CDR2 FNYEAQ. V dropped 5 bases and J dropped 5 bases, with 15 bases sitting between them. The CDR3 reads CASSPPGYETGELFF. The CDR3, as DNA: TGTGCCAGCAGCCCCCCAGGGTATGAAACCGGGGAGCTGTTTTTT.

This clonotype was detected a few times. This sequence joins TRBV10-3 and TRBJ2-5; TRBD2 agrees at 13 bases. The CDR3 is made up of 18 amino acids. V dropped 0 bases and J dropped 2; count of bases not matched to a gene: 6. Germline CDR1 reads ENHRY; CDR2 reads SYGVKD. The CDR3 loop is CAISESLGTSGTQETQYF. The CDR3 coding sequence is TGTGCCATCAGTGAGTCCTTGGGGACTAGCGGGACGCAAGAGACCCAGTACTTC.